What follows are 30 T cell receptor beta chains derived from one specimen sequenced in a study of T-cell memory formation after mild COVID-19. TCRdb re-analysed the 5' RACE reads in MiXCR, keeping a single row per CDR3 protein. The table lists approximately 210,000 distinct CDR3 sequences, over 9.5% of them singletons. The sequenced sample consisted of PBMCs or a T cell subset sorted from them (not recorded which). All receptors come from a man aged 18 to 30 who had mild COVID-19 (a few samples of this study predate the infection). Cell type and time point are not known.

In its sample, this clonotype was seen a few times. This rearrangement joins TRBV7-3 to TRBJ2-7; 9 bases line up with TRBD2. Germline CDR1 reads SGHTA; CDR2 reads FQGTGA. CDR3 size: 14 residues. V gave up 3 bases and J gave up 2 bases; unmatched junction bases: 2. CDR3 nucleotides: TGTGCCAGCAGCTTTAGCGGGGGTCCCTACGAGCAGTACTTC. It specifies CASSFSGGPYEQYF.

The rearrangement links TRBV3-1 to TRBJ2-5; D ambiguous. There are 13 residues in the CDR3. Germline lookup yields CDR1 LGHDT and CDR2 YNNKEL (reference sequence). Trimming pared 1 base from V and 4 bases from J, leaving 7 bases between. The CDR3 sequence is CASSQAGIETQYF. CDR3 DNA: TGTGCCAGCAGCCAAGCTGGGATAGAGACCCAGTACTTC.

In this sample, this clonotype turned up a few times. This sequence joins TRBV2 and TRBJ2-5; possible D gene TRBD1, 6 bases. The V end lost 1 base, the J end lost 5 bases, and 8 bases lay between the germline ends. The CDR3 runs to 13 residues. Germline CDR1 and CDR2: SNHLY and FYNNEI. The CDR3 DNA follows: TGTGCCAGCAGTGAAGAAGGGGGTGAGACCCAGTACTTC. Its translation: CASSEEGGETQYF.

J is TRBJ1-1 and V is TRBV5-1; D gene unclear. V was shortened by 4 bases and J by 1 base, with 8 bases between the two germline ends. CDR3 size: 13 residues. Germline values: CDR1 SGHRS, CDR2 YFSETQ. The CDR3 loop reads CASSPGANTEAFF. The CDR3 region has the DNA TGCGCCAGCAGCCCTGGCGCGAACACTGAAGCTTTCTTT.

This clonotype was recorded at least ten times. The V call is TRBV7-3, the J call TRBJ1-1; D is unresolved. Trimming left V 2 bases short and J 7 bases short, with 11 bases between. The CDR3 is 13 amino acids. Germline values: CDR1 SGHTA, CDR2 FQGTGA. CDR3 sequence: CASSLSAGGEAFF. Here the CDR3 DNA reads TGTGCCAGCAGCTTATCGGCAGGTGGTGAAGCTTTCTTT.

The CDR3 here is CASSYPQGAQETQYF. The CDR3 DNA reads as TGTGCCAGCAGTTACCCACAGGGGGCCCAAGAGACCCAGTACTTC. The genes are TRBV6-2 or TRBV6-3 and TRBJ2-5, with TRBD1 matching 9 bases. Germline V lookup: CDR1 MNHEY, CDR2 SVGEGT. CDR3 size: 15 residues. V lost 2 bases to trimming and J lost 1 base; unmatched junction nucleotides: 2.

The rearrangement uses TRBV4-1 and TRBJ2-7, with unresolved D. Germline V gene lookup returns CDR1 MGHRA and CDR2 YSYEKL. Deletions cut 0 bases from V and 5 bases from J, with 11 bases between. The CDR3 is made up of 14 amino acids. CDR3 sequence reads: CASSQDRVGHEQYF. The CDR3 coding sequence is TGCGCCAGCAGCCAAGATCGGGTGGGCCACGAGCAGTACTTC.

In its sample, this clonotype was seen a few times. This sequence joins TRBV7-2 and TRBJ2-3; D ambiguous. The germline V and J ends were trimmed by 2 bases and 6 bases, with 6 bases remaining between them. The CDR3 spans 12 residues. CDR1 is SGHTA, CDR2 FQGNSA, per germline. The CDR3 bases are TGTGCCAGCAGCTTAAATGTGGATACGCAGTATTTT. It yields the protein CASSLNVDTQYF.

In nucleotides, the CDR3 is TGTGCCAGCAGTTCCTGGACAGGGCTTGGCTACACCTTC. Translation gives CASSSWTGLGYTF. V usage is TRBV6-5 and J usage is TRBJ1-2, with 8 bases that match TRBD1. The CDR3 is made up of 13 amino acids. The junction had 5 bases not matched to a gene; V was cut back by 4 bases and J by 7 bases. Germline CDR1 is MNHEY and CDR2 is SVGAGI.

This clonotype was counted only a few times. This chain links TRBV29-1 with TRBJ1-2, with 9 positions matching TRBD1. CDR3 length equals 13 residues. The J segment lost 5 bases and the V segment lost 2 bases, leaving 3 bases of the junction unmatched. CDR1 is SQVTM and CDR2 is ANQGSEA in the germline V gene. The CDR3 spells CSVEIGQGYGYTF. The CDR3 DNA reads TGCAGCGTTGAAATCGGACAGGGGTATGGCTACACCTTC.

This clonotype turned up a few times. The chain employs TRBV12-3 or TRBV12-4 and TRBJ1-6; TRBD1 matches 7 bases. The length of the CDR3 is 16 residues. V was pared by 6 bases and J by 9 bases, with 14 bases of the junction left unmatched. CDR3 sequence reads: CASSLNRGAGGSPLHF. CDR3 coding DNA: TGTGCCAGCAGCCTAAACAGGGGAGCGGGTGGTTCACCCCTCCACTTT.

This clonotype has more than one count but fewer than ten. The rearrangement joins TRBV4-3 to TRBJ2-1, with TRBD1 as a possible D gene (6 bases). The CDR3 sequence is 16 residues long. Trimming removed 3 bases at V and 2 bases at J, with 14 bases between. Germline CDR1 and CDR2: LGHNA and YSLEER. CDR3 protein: CASSQGANQAYNEQFF. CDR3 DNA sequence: TGCGCCAGCAGCCAGGGGGCAAATCAAGCCTACAATGAGCAGTTCTTC.

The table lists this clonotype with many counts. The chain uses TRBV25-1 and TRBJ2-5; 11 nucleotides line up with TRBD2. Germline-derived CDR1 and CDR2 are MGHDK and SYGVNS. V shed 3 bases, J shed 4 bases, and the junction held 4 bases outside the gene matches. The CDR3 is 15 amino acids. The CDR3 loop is CASSETSGVRETQYF. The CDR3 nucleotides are TGTGCCAGCAGTGAGACTAGCGGGGTTCGAGAGACCCAGTACTTC.

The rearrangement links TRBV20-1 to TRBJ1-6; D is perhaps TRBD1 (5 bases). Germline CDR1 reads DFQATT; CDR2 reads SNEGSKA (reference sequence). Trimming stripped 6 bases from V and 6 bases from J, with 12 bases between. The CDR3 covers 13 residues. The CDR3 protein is CSARTGPNSPLHF. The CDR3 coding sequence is TGCAGTGCCCGCACAGGCCCTAATTCACCCCTCCACTTT.

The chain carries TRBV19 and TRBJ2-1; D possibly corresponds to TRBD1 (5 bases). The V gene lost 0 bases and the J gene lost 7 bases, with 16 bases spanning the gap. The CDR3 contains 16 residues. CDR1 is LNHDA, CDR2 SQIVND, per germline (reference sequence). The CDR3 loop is CASSIDPGWQGNEQFF. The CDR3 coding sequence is TGTGCCAGTAGTATAGATCCTGGGTGGCAGGGTAATGAGCAGTTCTTC.

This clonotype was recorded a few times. In nucleotides, the CDR3 is TGTGCCATCAGTGAGGCGCGTTACAGGGGGCAGGGATATGGCTACACCTTC. Protein sequence: CAISEARYRGQGYGYTF. The chain carries TRBV10-3 and TRBJ1-2, with 9 nucleotides matching TRBD1. The germline V gene has CDR1 ENHRY and CDR2 SYGVKD. The CDR3 spans 17 residues. V shed 2 bases, J shed 5 bases, and the junction held 12 bases outside the gene matches.

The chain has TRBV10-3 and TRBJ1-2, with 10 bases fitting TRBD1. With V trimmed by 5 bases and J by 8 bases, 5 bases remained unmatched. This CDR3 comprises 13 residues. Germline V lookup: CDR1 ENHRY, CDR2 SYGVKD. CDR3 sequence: CAISRRQGAGYTF. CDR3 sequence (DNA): TGTGCCATCAGTCGTAGACAGGGGGCCGGCTACACCTTC.

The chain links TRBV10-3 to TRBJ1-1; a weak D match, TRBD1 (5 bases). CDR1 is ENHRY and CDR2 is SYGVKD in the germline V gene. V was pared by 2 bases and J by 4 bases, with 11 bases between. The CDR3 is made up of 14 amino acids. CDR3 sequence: CAISEGGTITEAFF. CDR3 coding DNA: TGTGCCATCAGTGAGGGGGGAACGATCACTGAAGCTTTCTTT.

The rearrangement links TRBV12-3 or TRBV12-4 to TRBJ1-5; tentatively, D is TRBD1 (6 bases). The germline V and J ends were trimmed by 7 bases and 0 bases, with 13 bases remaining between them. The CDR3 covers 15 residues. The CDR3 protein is CASKRTDYSNQPQHF. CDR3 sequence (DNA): TGTGCCAGCAAAAGGACAGACTATAGCAATCAGCCCCAGCATTTT.

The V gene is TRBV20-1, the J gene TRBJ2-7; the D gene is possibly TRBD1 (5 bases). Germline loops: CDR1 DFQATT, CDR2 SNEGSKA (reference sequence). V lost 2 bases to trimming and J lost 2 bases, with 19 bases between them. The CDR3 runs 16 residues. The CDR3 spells CSARKAPQENPYEQYF. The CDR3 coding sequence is TGCAGTGCTAGAAAGGCCCCACAGGAGAATCCCTACGAGCAGTACTTC.

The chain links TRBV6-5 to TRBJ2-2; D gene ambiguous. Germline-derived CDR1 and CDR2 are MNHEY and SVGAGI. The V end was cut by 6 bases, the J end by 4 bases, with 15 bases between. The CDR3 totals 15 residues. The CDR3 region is CASSPPRSLTGELFF. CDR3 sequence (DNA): TGTGCCAGCAGCCCCCCCCGGTCACTCACCGGGGAGCTGTTTTTT.

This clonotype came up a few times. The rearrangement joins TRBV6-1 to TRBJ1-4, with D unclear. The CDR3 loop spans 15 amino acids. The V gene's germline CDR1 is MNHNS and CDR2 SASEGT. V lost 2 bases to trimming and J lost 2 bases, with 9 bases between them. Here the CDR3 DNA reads TGTGCCAGCAGTGAACCCGGTCAGACTAATGAAAAACTGTTTTTT. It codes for CASSEPGQTNEKLFF.

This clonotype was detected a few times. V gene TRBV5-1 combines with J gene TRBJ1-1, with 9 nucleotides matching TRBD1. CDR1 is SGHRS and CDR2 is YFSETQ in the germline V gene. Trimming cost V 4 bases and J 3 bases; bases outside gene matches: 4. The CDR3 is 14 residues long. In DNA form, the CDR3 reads TGCGCCAGCAGCATACAGGGGGCAGACACTGAAGCTTTCTTT. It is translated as CASSIQGADTEAFF.

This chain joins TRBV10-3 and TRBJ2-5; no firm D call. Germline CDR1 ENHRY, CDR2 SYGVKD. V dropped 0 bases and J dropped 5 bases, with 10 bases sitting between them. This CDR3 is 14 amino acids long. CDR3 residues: CAISESKDPETQYF. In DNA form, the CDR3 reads TGTGCCATCAGTGAGTCTAAGGACCCGGAGACCCAGTACTTC.

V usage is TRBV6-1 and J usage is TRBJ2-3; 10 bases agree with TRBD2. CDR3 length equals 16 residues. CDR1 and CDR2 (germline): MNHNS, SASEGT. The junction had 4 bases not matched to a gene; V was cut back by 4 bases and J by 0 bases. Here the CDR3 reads CASSVSSGSSTDTQYF. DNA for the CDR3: TGTGCCAGCAGTGTGTCTAGCGGGAGTAGCACAGATACGCAGTATTTT.

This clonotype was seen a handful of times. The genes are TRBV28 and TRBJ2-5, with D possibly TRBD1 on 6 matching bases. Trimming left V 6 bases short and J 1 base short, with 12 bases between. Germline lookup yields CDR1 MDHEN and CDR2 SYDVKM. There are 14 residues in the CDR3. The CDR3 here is CASRPTGSQETQYF. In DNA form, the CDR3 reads TGTGCCAGCAGGCCGACAGGCAGCCAAGAGACCCAGTACTTC. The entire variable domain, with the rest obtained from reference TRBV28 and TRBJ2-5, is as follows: DVKVTQSSRYLVKRTGEKVFLECVQDMDHENMFWYRQDPGLGLRLIYFSYDVKMKEKGDIPEGYSVSREKKERFSLILESASTNQTSMYLCASRPTGSQETQYFGPGTRLLVL.

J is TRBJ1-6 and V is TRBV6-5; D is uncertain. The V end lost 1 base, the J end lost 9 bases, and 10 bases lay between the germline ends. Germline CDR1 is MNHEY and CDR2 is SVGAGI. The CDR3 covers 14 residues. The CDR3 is CASSYLGSGSPLHF. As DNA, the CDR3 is TGTGCCAGCAGTTACTTAGGGTCGGGTTCACCCCTCCACTTT.

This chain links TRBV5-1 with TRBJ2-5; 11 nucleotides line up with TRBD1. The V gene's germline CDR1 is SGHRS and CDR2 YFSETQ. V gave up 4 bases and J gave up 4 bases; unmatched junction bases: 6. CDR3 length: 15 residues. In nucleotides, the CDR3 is TGCGCCAGCAGCCCGACGGGGACAGGGGGAGAGACCCAGTACTTC. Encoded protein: CASSPTGTGGETQYF. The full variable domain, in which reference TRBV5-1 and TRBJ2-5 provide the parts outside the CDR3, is KAGVTQTPRYLIKTRGQQVTLSCSPISGHRSVSWYQQTPGQGLQFLFEYFSETQRNKGNFPGRFSGRQFSNSRSEMNVSTLELGDSALYLCASSPTGTGGETQYFGPGTRLLVL.

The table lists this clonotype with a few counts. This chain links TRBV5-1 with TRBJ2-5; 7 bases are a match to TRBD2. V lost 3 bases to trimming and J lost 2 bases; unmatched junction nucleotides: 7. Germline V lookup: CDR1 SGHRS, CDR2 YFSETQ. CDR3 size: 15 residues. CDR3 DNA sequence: TGCGCCAGCAGCTCCATGGGGGGGTGGCAAGAGACCCAGTACTTC. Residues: CASSSMGGWQETQYF. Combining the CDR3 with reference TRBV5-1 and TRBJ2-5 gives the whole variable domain KAGVTQTPRYLIKTRGQQVTLSCSPISGHRSVSWYQQTPGQGLQFLFEYFSETQRNKGNFPGRFSGRQFSNSRSEMNVSTLELGDSALYLCASSSMGGWQETQYFGPGTRLLVL.

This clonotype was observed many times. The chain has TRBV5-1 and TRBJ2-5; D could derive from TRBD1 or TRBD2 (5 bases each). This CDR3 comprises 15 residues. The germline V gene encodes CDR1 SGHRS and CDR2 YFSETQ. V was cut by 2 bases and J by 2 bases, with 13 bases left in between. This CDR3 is CASSFLTGQQETQYF. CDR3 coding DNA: TGCGCCAGCAGCTTTCTTACGGGGCAGCAAGAGACCCAGTACTTC.